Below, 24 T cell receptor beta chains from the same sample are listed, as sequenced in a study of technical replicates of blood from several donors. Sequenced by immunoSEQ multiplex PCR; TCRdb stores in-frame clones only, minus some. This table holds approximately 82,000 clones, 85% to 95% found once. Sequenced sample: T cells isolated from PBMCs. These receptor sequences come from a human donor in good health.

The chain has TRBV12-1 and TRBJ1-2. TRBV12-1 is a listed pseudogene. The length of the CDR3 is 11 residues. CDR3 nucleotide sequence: TGTGCCAGCCGGGATAACTATGGCTACACCTTC. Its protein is CASRDNYGYTF.

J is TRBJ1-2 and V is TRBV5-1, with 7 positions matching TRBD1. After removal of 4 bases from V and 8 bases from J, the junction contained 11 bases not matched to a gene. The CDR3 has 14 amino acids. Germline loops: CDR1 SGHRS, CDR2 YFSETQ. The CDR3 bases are TGCGCCAGCAGCCCCTACGACAGGGCGGGGGGCTACACCTTC. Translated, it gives CASSPYDRAGGYTF.

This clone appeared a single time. The CDR3, as DNA: TGTGCCAGCAGGGGCGGAGGACCCGGTGAGCAGTTCTTC. Translation gives CASRGGGPGEQFF. The V call is TRBV6-5, the J call TRBJ2-1, with D possibly being TRBD2 (5 bases). The CDR3 sequence is 13 residues long. Germline assignment: CDR1 MNHEY and CDR2 SVGAGI. Trimming left V 6 bases short and J 9 bases short, with 15 bases between.

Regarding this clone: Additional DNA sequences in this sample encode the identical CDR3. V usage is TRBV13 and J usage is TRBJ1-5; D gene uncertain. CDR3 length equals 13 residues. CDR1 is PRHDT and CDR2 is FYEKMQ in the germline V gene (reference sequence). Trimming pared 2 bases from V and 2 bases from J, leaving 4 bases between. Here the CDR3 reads CASSLQGNQPQHF. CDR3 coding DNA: TGTGCCAGCAGCTTACAGGGCAATCAGCCCCAGCATTTT.

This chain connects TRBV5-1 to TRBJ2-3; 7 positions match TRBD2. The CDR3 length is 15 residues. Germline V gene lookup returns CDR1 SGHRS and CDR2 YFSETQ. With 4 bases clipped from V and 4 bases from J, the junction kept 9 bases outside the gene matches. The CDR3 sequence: CASSLGEGVADTQYF. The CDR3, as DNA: TGCGCCAGCAGCCTAGGGGAGGGAGTTGCAGATACGCAGTATTTT.

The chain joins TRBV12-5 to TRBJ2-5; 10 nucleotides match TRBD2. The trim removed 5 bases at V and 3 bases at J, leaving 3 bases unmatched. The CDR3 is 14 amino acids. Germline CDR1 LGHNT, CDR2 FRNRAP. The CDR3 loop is CASGPGLAEETQYF. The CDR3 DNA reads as TGTGCTAGTGGTCCTGGACTAGCGGAAGAGACCCAGTACTTC.

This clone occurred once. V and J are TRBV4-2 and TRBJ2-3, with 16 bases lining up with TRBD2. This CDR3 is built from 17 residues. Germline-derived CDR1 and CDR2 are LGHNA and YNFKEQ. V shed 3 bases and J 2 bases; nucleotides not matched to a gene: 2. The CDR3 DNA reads TGTGCCAGCAGCCAGGGACTAGCGGGAGGGAACACAGATACGCAGTATTTT. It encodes CASSQGLAGGNTDTQYF.

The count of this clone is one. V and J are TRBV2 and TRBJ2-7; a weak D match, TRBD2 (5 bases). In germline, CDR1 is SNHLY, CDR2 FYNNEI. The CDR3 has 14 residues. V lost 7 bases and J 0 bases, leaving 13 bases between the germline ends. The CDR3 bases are TGTGCCAGCATTACGGACTGGAGCTCCTACGAGCAGTACTTC. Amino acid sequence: CASITDWSSYEQYF.

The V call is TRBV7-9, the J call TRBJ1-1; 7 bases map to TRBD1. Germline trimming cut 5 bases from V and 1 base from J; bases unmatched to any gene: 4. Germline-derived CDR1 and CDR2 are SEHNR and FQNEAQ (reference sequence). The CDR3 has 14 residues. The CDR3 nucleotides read TGTGCCAGCAGCGTAAGACAGGGGAACACTGAAGCTTTCTTT. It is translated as CASSVRQGNTEAFF.

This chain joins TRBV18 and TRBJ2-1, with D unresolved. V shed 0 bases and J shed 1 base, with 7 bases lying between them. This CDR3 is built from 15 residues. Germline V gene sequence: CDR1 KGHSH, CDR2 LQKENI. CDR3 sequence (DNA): TGTGCCAGCTCACCACCTAGTATTTCCTACAATGAGCAGTTCTTC. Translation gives CASSPPSISYNEQFF. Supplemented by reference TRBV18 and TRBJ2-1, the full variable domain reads NAGVMQNPRHLVRRRGQEARLRCSPMKGHSHVYWYRQLPEEGLKFMVYLQKENIIDESGMPKERFSAEFPKEGPSILRIQQVVRGDSAAYFCASSPPSISYNEQFFGPGTRLTVL.

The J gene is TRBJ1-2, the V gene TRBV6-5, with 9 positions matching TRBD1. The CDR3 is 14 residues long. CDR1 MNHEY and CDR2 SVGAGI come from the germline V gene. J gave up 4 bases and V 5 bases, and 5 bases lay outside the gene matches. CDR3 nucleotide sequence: TGTGCCAGCAGTCCCGGGACAGGGATCTATGGCTACACCTTC. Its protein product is CASSPGTGIYGYTF.

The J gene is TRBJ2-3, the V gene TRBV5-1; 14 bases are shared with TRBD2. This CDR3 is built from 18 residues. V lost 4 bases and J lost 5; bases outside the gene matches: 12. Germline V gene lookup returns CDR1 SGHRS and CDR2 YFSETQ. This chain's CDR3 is CASSPGLAGGRPQDTQYF. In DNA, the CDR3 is TGCGCCAGCAGCCCCGGACTAGCGGGGGGAAGGCCTCAAGATACGCAGTATTTT.

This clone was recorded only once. The CDR3 nucleotides read TGCGCCAGCAGCCACGGGACTTACACCGGGGAGCTGTTTTTT. This sequence encodes CASSHGTYTGELFF. V usage is TRBV4-1 and J usage is TRBJ2-2, with D possibly being TRBD2 (6 bases). The V gene lost 3 bases and the J gene lost 3 bases, with 8 bases spanning the gap. The CDR3 loop spans 14 amino acids. Germline-derived CDR1 and CDR2 are MGHRA and YSYEKL.

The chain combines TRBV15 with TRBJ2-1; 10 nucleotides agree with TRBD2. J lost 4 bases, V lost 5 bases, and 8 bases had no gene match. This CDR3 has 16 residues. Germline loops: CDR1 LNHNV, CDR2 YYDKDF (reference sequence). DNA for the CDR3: TGTGCCACCAGCCCCGGAACTAGCGGGATTTACAATGAGCAGTTCTTC. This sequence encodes CATSPGTSGIYNEQFF. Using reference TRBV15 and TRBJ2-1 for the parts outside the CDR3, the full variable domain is DAMVIQNPRYQVTQFGKPVTLSCSQTLNHNVMYWYQQKSSQAPKLLFHYYDKDFNNEADTPDNFQSRRPNTSFCFLDIRSPGLGDTAMYLCATSPGTSGIYNEQFFGPGTRLTVL.

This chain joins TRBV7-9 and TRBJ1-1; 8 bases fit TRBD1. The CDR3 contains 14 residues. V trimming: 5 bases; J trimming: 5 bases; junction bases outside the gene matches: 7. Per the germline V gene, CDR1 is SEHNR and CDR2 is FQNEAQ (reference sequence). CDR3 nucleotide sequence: TGTGCCAGCAGCCCGTGGACAGGGAGAACTGAAGCTTTCTTT. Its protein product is CASSPWTGRTEAFF.

The DNA for the CDR3 is TGTGCCAGCAGTTTTTCGGGCTCGGGGGGCTACACCTTC. Amino acids: CASSFSGSGGYTF. The gene calls are TRBV27 and TRBJ1-2, with D unresolved. CDR3 length equals 13 residues. CDR1 is MNHEY, CDR2 SMNVEV, per germline (reference sequence). The V end lost 3 bases, the J end lost 8 bases, and 13 bases lay between the germline ends.

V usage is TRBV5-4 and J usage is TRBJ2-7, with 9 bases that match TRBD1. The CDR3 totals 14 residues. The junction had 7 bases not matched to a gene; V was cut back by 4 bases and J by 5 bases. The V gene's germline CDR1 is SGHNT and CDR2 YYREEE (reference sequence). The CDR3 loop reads CASSRRQGEDEQYF. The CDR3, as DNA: TGTGCCAGCAGCCGTCGACAGGGGGAGGACGAGCAGTACTTC.

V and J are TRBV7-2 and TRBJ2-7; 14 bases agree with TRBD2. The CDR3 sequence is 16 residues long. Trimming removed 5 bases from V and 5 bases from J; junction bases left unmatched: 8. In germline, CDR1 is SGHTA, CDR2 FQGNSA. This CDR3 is CASSPWTSGRTHEQYF. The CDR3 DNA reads TGTGCCAGCAGCCCGTGGACTAGCGGGAGGACCCACGAGCAGTACTTC.

The CDR3 sequence: CASSVLGLGTDTQYF. The CDR3 DNA follows: TGTGCCAGCAGCGTACTGGGACTTGGCACAGATACGCAGTATTTT. The chain uses TRBV9 and TRBJ2-3; D is possibly TRBD2 (6 bases). V lost 1 base and J 1 base, leaving 10 bases between the germline ends. The length of the CDR3 is 15 residues. CDR1 and CDR2 (germline): SGDLS, YYNGEE.

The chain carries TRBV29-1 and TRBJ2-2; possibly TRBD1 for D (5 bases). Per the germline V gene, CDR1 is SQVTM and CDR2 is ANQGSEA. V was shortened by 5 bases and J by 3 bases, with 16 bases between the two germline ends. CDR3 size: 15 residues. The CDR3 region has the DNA TGCAGCGTTCCCCTCTTGGACAAAGACACCGGGGAGCTGTTTTTT. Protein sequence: CSVPLLDKDTGELFF.

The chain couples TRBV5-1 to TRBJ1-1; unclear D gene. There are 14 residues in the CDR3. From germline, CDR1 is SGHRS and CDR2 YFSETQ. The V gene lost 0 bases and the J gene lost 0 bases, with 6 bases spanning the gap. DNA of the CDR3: TGCGCCAGCAGCTTGGCCACGGTGAACACTGAAGCTTTCTTT. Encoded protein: CASSLATVNTEAFF.

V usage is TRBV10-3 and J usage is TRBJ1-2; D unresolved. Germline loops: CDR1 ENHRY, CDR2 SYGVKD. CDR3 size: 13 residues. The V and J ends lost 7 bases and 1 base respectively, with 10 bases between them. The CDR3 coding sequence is TGTGCCATCACTCCCGACAATAACTATGGCTACACCTTC. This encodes CAITPDNNYGYTF.

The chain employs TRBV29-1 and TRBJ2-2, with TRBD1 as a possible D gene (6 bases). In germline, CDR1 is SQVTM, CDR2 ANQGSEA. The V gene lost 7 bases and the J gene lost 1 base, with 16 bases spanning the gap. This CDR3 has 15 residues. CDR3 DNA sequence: TGCAGCGGAGGATTAACACAGGGGAACACCGGGGAGCTGTTTTTT. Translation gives CSGGLTQGNTGELFF.

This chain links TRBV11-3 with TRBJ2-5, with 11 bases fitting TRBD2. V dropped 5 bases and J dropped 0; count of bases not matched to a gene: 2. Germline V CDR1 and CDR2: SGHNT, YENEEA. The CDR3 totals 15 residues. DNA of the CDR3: TGTGCCAGCAGCATAGCGGGGGGGTACCAAGAGACCCAGTACTTC. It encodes CASSIAGGYQETQYF.